The sample holds one count of the clone carrying this T cell receptor (beta chain). Its specificity is not known. The deep-level immunoSEQ assay was used. Here immunoSEQ multiplex PCR was the method, and the copy in TCRdb shows in-frame clones only, minus some. This table holds over a million clones, 95% to 99% found once. This specimen belongs to a study of shared clonotypes between healthy human individuals. CDR1 and CDR2 from the germline V gene are SGHRS and YFSETQ. The CDR3 is made up of 18 amino acids. J lost 0 bases, V lost 4 bases, and 6 bases had no gene match. The study's findings and limits: The study's rarefaction showed incomplete sorted-subset sequencing despite large depth. Non-shared clonotypes had lower generation probabilities than clonotypes shared by all four sorted-subset donors. Researchers sampled only blood; tissue repertoires likely differ.

The sample taken for sequencing was naive CD4+ T cells sorted from blood. The sample's subset: CD45RA+ positively selected. The receptor's source is a man aged 25-45 years in good health. The J gene is TRBJ2-3, the V gene TRBV5-1, with 15 bases fitting TRBD2. In DNA, the CDR3 is TGCGCCAGCAGCCCAGGGGGACTAGCGGGAGGCAGCACAGATACGCAGTATTTT. Translating gives CASSPGGLAGGSTDTQYF. The variable domain in full, completed from reference TRBV5-1 and TRBJ2-3, reads KAGVTQTPRYLIKTRGQQVTLSCSPISGHRSVSWYQQTPGQGLQFLFEYFSETQRNKGNFPGRFSGRQFSNSRSEMNVSTLELGDSALYLCASSPGGLAGGSTDTQYFGPGTRLTVL.